Listed here are 4 T cell receptor beta chains from one sample, sequenced in a study of control samples from healthy donors and cancer patients. The method was immunoSEQ multiplex PCR; TCRdb's version includes in-frame clones alone and lacks a portion of them. The sample has 150,000 to 200,000 clones; about 92% are singletons. What was sequenced was blood. Receptors originate from a man in his thirties or forties in good health.

The J gene is TRBJ1-1, the V gene TRBV7-6, with 10 bases aligning to TRBD1. CDR3 size: 15 residues. CDR1 SGHVS and CDR2 FNYEAQ come from the germline V gene. After removal of 1 base from V and 5 bases from J, the junction contained 4 bases not matched to a gene. CDR3 in amino acids: CASSLGTGGTTEAFF. The CDR3 DNA follows: TGTGCCAGCAGCTTAGGGACAGGGGGAACAACTGAAGCTTTCTTT.

This clone was seen a single time. J is TRBJ2-1 and V is TRBV30, with TRBD2 matching 8 bases. The CDR3 covers 15 residues. The germline gives CDR1 GTSNPN, CDR2 SVGIG (reference sequence). The junction had 11 bases not matched to a gene; V was cut back by 2 bases and J by 8 bases. The CDR3 protein is CAWSRNGGRRDEQFF. DNA for the CDR3: TGTGCCTGGAGTAGGAACGGCGGGAGGAGGGATGAGCAGTTCTTC.

This clone was detected only once. For the CDR3, the DNA is TGTGCCAGCAGCTCCATTAGAGGCACTGAAGCTTTCTTT. It codes for CASSSIRGTEAFF. The chain joins TRBV5-8 to TRBJ1-1; D is unclear. CDR3 size: 13 residues. Germline CDR1 SGHTS, CDR2 YDEGEE. Trimming stripped 3 bases from V and 4 bases from J, with 10 bases between.

The V and J genes are TRBV28 and TRBJ1-1, with D possibly being TRBD1 (6 bases). In germline, CDR1 is MDHEN, CDR2 SYDVKM. V was pared by 7 bases and J by 7 bases, with 16 bases between. This CDR3 region has 13 residues. The CDR3 loop is CASTARLQGEAFF. Written as DNA, the CDR3 is TGTGCCAGCACCGCCAGACTACAGGGTGAAGCTTTCTTT.